These 25 T cell receptor beta chains originate from one sample sequenced in a study of blood T cells in healthy people across ages. Through a sample-barcoded 5' primer and a J-beta primer mix, a second PCR was run for 7 to 11 cycles. Via MiXCR, TCRdb re-called the 5' RACE reads, giving one row per CDR3 protein. The table records approximately 1,700,000 distinct CDR3 sequences, about 39% of them present only once. Sequenced: blood. These TCRs come from a human donor in good health.

The gene calls are TRBV25-1 and TRBJ2-1; TRBD2 aligns across 12 bases. CDR3 length: 18 residues. With V trimmed by 6 bases and J by 12 bases, 21 bases remained unmatched. Germline CDR1 is MGHDK and CDR2 is SYGVNS. The CDR3 DNA follows: TGTGCCAGCAGCGAAGCGCCGACTAGCGGGGGCCCTGGGGATGGGCAGTTCTTC. Protein sequence: CASSEAPTSGGPGDGQFF.

This clonotype occurred a few times. The chain recombines TRBV7-2 with TRBJ2-5, with D possibly being TRBD2 (6 bases). The CDR3 runs 15 residues. The V and J ends lost 5 bases and 2 bases respectively, with 15 bases between them. Germline CDR1 is SGHTA and CDR2 is FQGNSA. CDR3 nucleotide sequence: TGTGCCAGCAGCCGGGGGTTCGGGCCACAAGAGACCCAGTACTTC. The encoded protein is CASSRGFGPQETQYF.

This clonotype was recorded a few times. The chain uses TRBV21-1 and TRBJ2-7; the table gives TRBD1 as D, unverified against the DNA. TRBV21-1 counts as a pseudogene. This CDR3 region has 15 residues. CDR3 in amino acids: CASSARTEEPYEQYF. For the CDR3, the DNA is TGTGCCAGCAGCGCAAGGACAGAAGAGCCCTACGAGCAGTACTTC.

The V gene is TRBV4-3, the J gene TRBJ1-2; no firm D call. Trimming cost V 4 bases and J 3 bases, with 15 bases left between them. The CDR3 is 15 amino acids. Germline V gene data show CDR1 as LGHNA and CDR2 as YSLEER. CDR3 DNA sequence: TGCGCCAGCAGCCCCTCCTTGGGGAGGGACTATGGCTACACCTTC. Translation: CASSPSLGRDYGYTF.

This clonotype turned up a few times. This CDR3 reads CASSQDPVTGDRVFGDTQYF. The CDR3 DNA reads TGTGCCAGCAGCCAAGACCCTGTTACTGGGGACAGGGTCTTTGGAGATACGCAGTATTTT. The chain combines TRBV4-2 with TRBJ2-3; 9 bases map to TRBD1. The CDR3 covers 20 residues. Trimming cost V 0 bases and J 5 bases; bases outside gene matches: 18. Germline loops: CDR1 LGHNA, CDR2 YNFKEQ.

The chain couples TRBV7-9 to TRBJ2-7; the match to TRBD1 covers 7 bases. This CDR3 contains 14 residues. V gave up 1 base and J gave up 7 bases; unmatched junction bases: 7. CDR1 is SEHNR, CDR2 FQNEAQ, per germline (reference sequence). In nucleotides, the CDR3 is TGTGCCAGCAGCTTAGGGGACAGCCGCAGGGAGCAGTACTTC. Its protein is CASSLGDSRREQYF. Complete variable domain (other parts from reference TRBV7-9 and TRBJ2-7): DTGVSQNPRHKITKRGQNVTFRCDPISEHNRLYWYRQTLGQGPEFLTYFQNEAQLEKSRLLSDRFSAERPKGSFSTLEIQRTEQGDSAMYLCASSLGDSRREQYFGPGTRLTVT.

The gene calls are TRBV7-2 and TRBJ2-1; TRBD2 agrees at 15 bases. CDR1 and CDR2 from the germline V gene are SGHTA and FQGNSA. J gave up 4 bases and V 9 bases, and 13 bases lay outside the gene matches. The CDR3 length is 18 residues. Here the CDR3 DNA reads TGTGCCAGGGGGGATGGGACTAGCGGGGGGCACGTGTACAATGAGCAGTTCTTC. This translates into CARGDGTSGGHVYNEQFF.

This clonotype was seen a handful of times. This sequence joins TRBV6-2 or TRBV6-3 and TRBJ1-4, with D hard to call. V was pared by 5 bases and J by 8 bases, with 9 bases between. CDR1 and CDR2 (germline): MNHEY, SVGEGT. This CDR3 spans 12 amino acids. The CDR3 here is CASSPRREKLFF. The CDR3 DNA reads TGTGCCAGCAGTCCAAGGAGGGAAAAACTGTTTTTT.

The CDR3, as DNA: TGTGCCAGTCTGGTGGGACCGAAAGAGACCCAGTACTTC. Translating it yields CASLVGPKETQYF. V and J are TRBV7-2 and TRBJ2-7; TRBD1 or TRBD2 may be the D gene (5 bases each). The DNA end is more similar to TRBJ2-5, so the J call may be wrong. This CDR3 is 13 amino acids long. In germline, CDR1 is SGHTA, CDR2 FQGNSA.

This chain uses TRBV6-2 or TRBV6-3 with TRBJ2-2, with a weak D call TRBD1 (5 bases). V was clipped by 5 bases and J by 0 bases, with 10 bases between them. CDR3 length: 15 amino acids. Germline values: CDR1 MNHEY, CDR2 SVGEGT. CDR3 in DNA: TGTGCCAGCAGTCAAAGGACACCGAACACCGGGGAGCTGTTTTTT. It yields the protein CASSQRTPNTGELFF.

This sequence joins TRBV12-3 or TRBV12-4 and TRBJ1-5, with no clear D. V lost 1 base, J lost 0 bases, and 10 bases lay in between. The CDR3 sequence is 16 residues long. This CDR3 is CASSLGGTFSNQPQHF. In DNA form, the CDR3 reads TGTGCCAGCAGTTTAGGGGGAACCTTTAGCAATCAGCCCCAGCATTTT.

The V and J genes are TRBV12-3 or TRBV12-4 and TRBJ2-7; 9 nucleotides line up with TRBD1. The trim removed 8 bases at V and 6 bases at J, leaving 11 bases unmatched. The length of the CDR3 is 14 residues. Here the CDR3 DNA reads TGTGCCAGCGGAAAACGGACAGGGGACACCGAGCAGTACTTC. It translates to CASGKRTGDTEQYF.

The rearrangement uses TRBV11-3 and TRBJ2-7, with no clear D. The CDR3 spans 13 residues. V was shortened by 5 bases and J by 0 bases, with 8 bases between the two germline ends. Germline V gene sequence: CDR1 SGHNT, CDR2 YENEEA. The CDR3 is CASSPRFSYEQYF. Written as DNA, the CDR3 is TGTGCCAGCAGCCCTAGGTTCTCCTACGAGCAGTACTTC.

The rearrangement joins TRBV7-2 to TRBJ2-1; D is unresolved. V lost 5 bases, J lost 3 bases, and 14 bases lay in between. The CDR3 extends over 15 amino acids. Germline V CDR1 and CDR2: SGHTA, FQGNSA. DNA of the CDR3: TGTGCCAGCAGCGCGACTCACTCTCACTACAATGAGCAGTTCTTC. It yields the protein CASSATHSHYNEQFF.

In this sample, this clonotype turned up a few times. This chain joins TRBV15 and TRBJ1-2; D unresolved. Between the trimmed V and J ends, which lost 1 base and 0 bases, there was a span of 12 bases. The CDR3 spans 16 residues. The V gene's germline CDR1 is LNHNV and CDR2 YYDKDF (reference sequence). Here the CDR3 reads CATSRVGISTNYGYTF. The DNA for the CDR3 is TGTGCCACCAGCAGAGTTGGGATTTCGACTAACTATGGCTACACCTTC.

The genes are TRBV10-3 and TRBJ1-2, with D possibly TRBD1 on 5 matching bases. The CDR3 consists of 14 residues. The ends were cut back, 3 bases at V and 5 bases at J, with 13 bases in the middle. Germline V gene sequence: CDR1 ENHRY, CDR2 SYGVKD. CDR3 in amino acids: CAISESGGGYGYTF. The CDR3 region has the DNA TGTGCCATCAGTGAAAGTGGGGGTGGATATGGCTACACCTTC.

The V gene is TRBV20-1, the J gene TRBJ2-7, with 11 bases that match TRBD2. CDR3 length: 14 amino acids. V shed 5 bases, J shed 6 bases, and the junction held 9 bases outside the gene matches. Germline CDR1 reads DFQATT; CDR2 reads SNEGSKA (reference sequence). The CDR3 protein is CSASPASGGSEQYF. CDR3 bases: TGCAGTGCTTCCCCGGCTAGCGGGGGGTCCGAGCAGTACTTC.

A few counts support this clonotype. The chain carries TRBV20-1 and TRBJ2-1; D remains ambiguous. Germline CDR1 is DFQATT and CDR2 is SNEGSKA (reference sequence). Trimming shortened V by 0 bases and J by 8 bases, and 17 bases separated the two germline ends. The CDR3 is 15 amino acids. CDR3 region: CSARDRWGSNYEQFF. CDR3 in DNA: TGCAGTGCTAGAGATCGTTGGGGTAGCAACTATGAGCAGTTCTTC.

J is TRBJ2-1 and V is TRBV6-2 or TRBV6-3; the match to TRBD2 covers 9 bases. This CDR3 is built from 16 residues. Looked up from germline, CDR1 is MNHEY and CDR2 is SVGEGT. V gave up 0 bases and J gave up 5 bases; unmatched junction bases: 5. CDR3 nucleotide sequence: TGTGCCAGCAGTTACTCGTTGCTAGCGGGGAACAATGAGCAGTTCTTC. This translates into CASSYSLLAGNNEQFF.

This clonotype has more than one count but fewer than ten. This chain links TRBV6-5 with TRBJ2-7; possible D gene TRBD2, 7 bases. Per the germline V gene, CDR1 is MNHEY and CDR2 is SVGAGI. The CDR3 extends over 14 amino acids. The V and J ends lost 8 bases and 2 bases respectively, with 16 bases between them. CDR3 nucleotide sequence: TGTGCCAGCGGGGGCGGGGGACCGACCTACGAGCAGTACTTC. The encoded protein is CASGGGGPTYEQYF.

Comments on this clonotype: A read error may account for a junction end that differs from germline. The V call is TRBV5-6, the J call TRBJ1-6; D may be TRBD1 (6 bases). Germline CDR1 and CDR2: SGHDT and YYEEEE. CDR3 length equals 16 residues. In DNA form, the CDR3 reads TGTGCCAGCAGCCCGGACAGTCCGTGGATCGATTCACCCCGCCACTTT. Translation: CASSPDSPWIDSPRHF. The entire variable domain, with the rest obtained from reference TRBV5-6 and TRBJ1-6, is as follows: DAGVTQSPTHLIKTRGQQVTLRCSPKSGHDTVSWYQQALGQGPQFIFQYYEEEERQRGNFPDRFSGHQFPNYSSELNVNALLLGDSALYLCASSPDSPWIDSPRHFGNGTRLTVT.

This chain uses TRBV13 with TRBJ1-2; D is perhaps TRBD1 (5 bases). Germline V CDR1 and CDR2: PRHDT, FYEKMQ (reference sequence). This CDR3 has 15 residues. Trimming took off 9 bases at V and 3 bases at J, with 20 bases between the two ends. CDR3 nucleotides: TGTGCCAGTTTCACCGGAAGGGGAGGCCACTATGGCTACACCTTC. This translates into CASFTGRGGHYGYTF.

This clonotype was detected ten times or more. The chain joins TRBV29-1 to TRBJ2-4; a possible D gene is TRBD2 (6 bases). Trimming removed 4 bases at V and 13 bases at J, with 20 bases between. This CDR3 comprises 13 residues. The germline V gene encodes CDR1 SQVTM and CDR2 ANQGSEA. CDR3: CSVVGHFSGEQYF. CDR3 sequence (DNA): TGCAGCGTTGTAGGACATTTCTCGGGAGAGCAGTACTTC.

The chain is built from TRBV2 and TRBJ2-4; TRBD1 agrees at 8 bases. The assigned J gene may be wrong: the sequence end matches TRBJ2-7 better. Germline V gives CDR1 SNHLY, CDR2 FYNNEI. CDR3 length: 16 residues. CDR3 in amino acids: CASSSGRTGKNYEQYF. As DNA, the CDR3 is TGTGCCAGCAGTTCAGGGAGGACAGGGAAAAACTACGAGCAGTACTTC.

The chain carries TRBV7-8 and TRBJ2-7; D uncertain. Germline CDR1 is SGHVS and CDR2 is FQNEAQ. This CDR3 contains 14 residues. With 3 bases removed from V and 4 bases from J, the gap between germline ends came to 13 bases. The CDR3, as DNA: TGTGCCAGCAGCTTTCTCGAATCAAGATACGAGCAGTACTTC. It translates to CASSFLESRYEQYF.